This T cell receptor beta chain was documented in a study of blood T cell repertoires in COVID-19. Germline V CDR1 and CDR2: SEHNR, FQNEAQ (reference sequence). V lost 4 bases, J lost 4 bases, and 2 bases stayed unmatched. The CDR3 spans 14 residues. Clones were sequenced by immunoSEQ multiplex PCR, and TCRdb holds only the in-frame ones, with some missing. The repertoire holds roughly 500,000 clones, with around 89% as singletons. Sequenced: PBMCs or T cells enriched from blood (not recorded which). This sequence was found in a woman between 40 and 50 years old who had recovered from COVID-19. This rearrangement joins TRBV7-9 to TRBJ2-3; 10 bases line up with TRBD2. CDR3 nucleotide sequence: TGTGCCAGCAGCTCTAGCGGGAGTGCAGATACGCAGTATTTT. Its translation: CASSSSGSADTQYF.